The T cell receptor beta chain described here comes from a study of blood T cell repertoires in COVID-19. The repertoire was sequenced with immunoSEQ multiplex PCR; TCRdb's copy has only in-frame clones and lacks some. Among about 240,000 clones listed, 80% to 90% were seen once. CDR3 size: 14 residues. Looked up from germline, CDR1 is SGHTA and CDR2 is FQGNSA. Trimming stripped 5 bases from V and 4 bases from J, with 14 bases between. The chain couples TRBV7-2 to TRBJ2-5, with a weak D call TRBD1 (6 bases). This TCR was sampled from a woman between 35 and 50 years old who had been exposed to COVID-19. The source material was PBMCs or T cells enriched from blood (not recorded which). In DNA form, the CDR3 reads TGTGCCAGCAGCGCACTCAGGGGCGGAGAGACCCAGTACTTC. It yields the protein CASSALRGGETQYF.